This TCR beta chain is drawn from a study of blood T cell repertoires in COVID-19. TCRdb keeps only in-frame clones here, not all; method: immunoSEQ multiplex PCR. Of some 450,000 clones in the sample, around 89% were seen once. Trimming removed 0 bases from V and 3 bases from J, with 9 bases in between. Germline V gene lookup returns CDR1 SNHLY and CDR2 FYNNEI. The CDR3 has 15 residues. Specimen: peripheral blood. The origin of this receptor is a woman aged 45-59 years with COVID-19, enrolled during active disease. The chain couples TRBV2 to TRBJ1-5, with D perhaps matching TRBD1 (5 bases). The CDR3 DNA follows: TGTGCCAGCAGTGAAGCGGCCAGGGACAATCAGCCCCAGCATTTT. It yields the protein CASSEAARDNQPQHF.